Listed here are 29 T cell receptor beta chains from one sample, sequenced in a study of beta chain features in type 1 diabetes. Since all of the isolated RNA was reverse transcribed, expressed TCRB transcripts were what got sequenced. The assay was immunoSEQ multiplex PCR, and TCRdb's table has in-frame clones only and misses some. The profile covers about 370,000 clones, with about 16% appearing a single time and approximately 0.019% taken by the ten largest. The sequenced sample was naive CD4+ T cells from blood. The receptors originated from a woman aged 18-29 years in good health.

The chain links TRBV29-1 to TRBJ2-2; 7 bases agree with TRBD1. Unmatched junction bases numbered 11, after V lost 8 bases and J lost 5 bases. Germline V gene lookup returns CDR1 SQVTM and CDR2 ANQGSEA. The CDR3 covers 14 residues. CDR3 nucleotide sequence: TGCAGCCCTCCGGGACAGAGGATAACCGGGGAGCTGTTTTTT. The encoded protein is CSPPGQRITGELFF.

This clone was counted only a few times. The chain carries TRBV2 and TRBJ2-2; D possibly corresponds to TRBD2 (5 bases). V lost 4 bases, J lost 6 bases, and 9 bases lay in between. The germline gives CDR1 SNHLY, CDR2 FYNNEI. The CDR3 runs to 13 residues. CDR3 DNA: TGTGCCAGCAGTGTGAGGGTGTCCGGGGAGCTGTTTTTT. Its protein product is CASSVRVSGELFF. The full variable domain, in which reference TRBV2 and TRBJ2-2 provide the parts outside the CDR3, is EPEVTQTPSHQVTQMGQEVILRCVPISNHLYFYWYRQILGQKVEFLVSFYNNEISEKSEIFDDQFSVERPDGSNFTLKIRSTKLEDSAMYFCASSVRVSGELFFGEGSRLTVL.

The CDR3 bases are TGTGCCAGCAGCTATACCTTACAGGGAAACACTGAAGCTTTCTTT. As protein: CASSYTLQGNTEAFF. This chain joins TRBV5-4 and TRBJ1-1, with D possibly matching TRBD1 (6 bases). Trimming shortened V by 3 bases and J by 2 bases, and 14 bases separated the two germline ends. Germline V lookup: CDR1 SGHNT, CDR2 YYREEE (reference sequence). The CDR3 extends over 15 amino acids.

The chain's CDR3 is CASSQHTGTGWETQYF. The CDR3 nucleotides are TGCGCCAGCAGCCAGCATACCGGGACAGGGTGGGAGACCCAGTACTTC. The chain carries TRBV4-3 and TRBJ2-5; 9 bases line up with TRBD1. The CDR3 totals 16 residues. Germline V gene lookup returns CDR1 LGHNA and CDR2 YSLEER. V trimming: 3 bases; J trimming: 5 bases; junction bases outside the gene matches: 10.

This sequence joins TRBV21-1 and TRBJ2-7; the D call TRBD1 from the table was never checked on the DNA. TRBV21-1 is noted as a pseudogene. The CDR3 extends over 11 amino acids. Written as DNA, the CDR3 is TGTGCCCGATCAGGATTTCACGAGCAGTACTTC. Its translation: CARSGFHEQYF.

The chain joins TRBV4-3 to TRBJ2-1; D not certain. The CDR3 runs 14 residues. The ends were cut back, 1 base at V and 5 bases at J, with 9 bases in the middle. The germline V gene encodes CDR1 LGHNA and CDR2 YSLEER. The CDR3 DNA sequence: TGCGCCAGCAGCCAAGGAGCGCGGCACAATGAGCAGTTCTTC. This codes for CASSQGARHNEQFF.

This chain connects TRBV7-9 to TRBJ2-3; perhaps TRBD1 as D (5 bases). Trimming took off 8 bases at V and 4 bases at J, with 13 bases between the two ends. Germline V lookup: CDR1 SEHNR, CDR2 FQNEAQ (reference sequence). CDR3 length: 13 residues. CDR3 sequence: CASLVQGPDTQYF. The CDR3 region has the DNA TGTGCCAGCCTGGTTCAGGGTCCAGATACGCAGTATTTT.

V gene TRBV28 combines with J gene TRBJ2-7; D not resolved. The germline V gene has CDR1 MDHEN and CDR2 SYDVKM. This CDR3 comprises 14 residues. Trimming left V 6 bases short and J 0 bases short, with 12 bases between. Here the CDR3 DNA reads TGTGCCAGCAGAGATCGGGTTAGCTCCTACGAGCAGTACTTC. Translated: CASRDRVSSYEQYF.

The genes are TRBV18 and TRBJ1-5; D might be TRBD1 (5 bases). From germline, CDR1 is KGHSH and CDR2 LQKENI. The CDR3 runs to 14 residues. The V gene lost 2 bases and the J gene lost 3 bases, with 8 bases spanning the gap. As DNA, the CDR3 is TGTGCCAGCTCACCAGGGGCAGTCAATCAGCCCCAGCATTTT. Amino acids: CASSPGAVNQPQHF.

This clone was found a few times. The rearrangement uses TRBV18 and TRBJ2-1; 7 bases are shared with TRBD1. Trimming at V came to 3 bases and at J to 2 bases, leaving 7 bases not matched to a gene. Germline values: CDR1 KGHSH, CDR2 LQKENI. This CDR3 comprises 16 residues. The CDR3 region is CASSPQQGPPYNEQFF. DNA for the CDR3: TGTGCCAGCTCACCCCAACAGGGGCCCCCCTACAATGAGCAGTTCTTC.

J is TRBJ2-7 and V is TRBV23-1; TRBD1 agrees at 8 bases. TRBV23-1 qualifies as an ORF whose function is uncertain. The CDR3 has 14 amino acids. J lost 3 bases, V lost 5 bases, and 6 bases had no gene match. CDR3 coding DNA: TGCGCCAGCAGTACTCGGGACAGGAACTACGAGCAGTACTTC. Protein product: CASSTRDRNYEQYF.

This chain joins TRBV9 and TRBJ2-6; D is possibly TRBD1 (5 bases). Germline assignment: CDR1 SGDLS and CDR2 YYNGEE. With 3 bases removed from V and 3 bases from J, the gap between germline ends came to 10 bases. The CDR3 sequence is 15 residues long. CDR3 protein: CASSAPQVGANVLTF. The CDR3 DNA is TGTGCCAGCAGCGCCCCACAGGTTGGGGCCAACGTCCTGACTTTC.

This clone was seen a handful of times. The CDR3 DNA is TGTGCCAGCACCAGGGCAATAACGGACACCGGGGAGCTGTTTTTT. Its protein product is CASTRAITDTGELFF. This chain uses TRBV25-1 with TRBJ2-2; TRBD1 is a possible D gene (5 bases). This CDR3 has 15 residues. Germline CDR1 MGHDK, CDR2 SYGVNS. V shed 7 bases and J shed 3 bases, with 15 bases lying between them.

V is TRBV5-1 and J is TRBJ2-1; weak D call: TRBD2 (6 bases). With 2 bases removed from V and 3 bases from J, the gap between germline ends came to 12 bases. This CDR3 has 15 residues. Germline assignment: CDR1 SGHRS and CDR2 YFSETQ. CDR3 loop: CASSFGGALYNEQFF. CDR3 sequence (DNA): TGCGCCAGCAGCTTCGGCGGGGCTCTCTACAATGAGCAGTTCTTC.

This chain links TRBV30 with TRBJ1-5, with D perhaps TRBD1 (6 bases). CDR1 is GTSNPN and CDR2 is SVGIG in the germline V gene (reference sequence). The CDR3 is 13 amino acids. Between the trimmed V and J ends, which lost 3 bases and 9 bases, there was a span of 15 bases. CDR3 sequence reads: CAWSPRGGAPQHF. The DNA of the CDR3 is TGTGCCTGGAGCCCGAGAGGGGGGGCGCCCCAGCATTTT.

V usage is TRBV29-1 and J usage is TRBJ2-7; a weak D match, TRBD1 (6 bases). The length of the CDR3 is 14 residues. Per germline, CDR1 SQVTM and CDR2 ANQGSEA. Trimming removed 3 bases at V and 5 bases at J, with 17 bases between. CDR3 coding DNA: TGCAGCGTTGATTTTGGTCAGGGGCTCAACGAGCAGTACTTC. Protein: CSVDFGQGLNEQYF.

This clone was seen a handful of times. The chain carries TRBV27 and TRBJ1-2, with no clear D. Germline V gene sequence: CDR1 MNHEY, CDR2 SMNVEV (reference sequence). CDR3 length equals 13 residues. The V end lost 6 bases, the J end lost 5 bases, and 13 bases lay between the germline ends. The CDR3 loop is CASSREEVYGYTF. DNA for the CDR3: TGTGCCAGCAGCCGGGAAGAGGTTTATGGCTACACCTTC.

This clone was seen only a few times. V gene TRBV7-9 combines with J gene TRBJ1-2; 7 bases agree with TRBD1. This CDR3 spans 14 amino acids. With 0 bases clipped from V and 3 bases from J, the junction kept 1 base outside the gene matches. Germline CDR1 and CDR2: SEHNR and FQNEAQ (reference sequence). The CDR3 DNA follows: TGTGCCAGCAGCTTAGCGGGGACAGACTATGGCTACACCTTC. This sequence encodes CASSLAGTDYGYTF. The full variable domain, in which reference TRBV7-9 and TRBJ1-2 provide the parts outside the CDR3, is DTGVSQNPRHKITKRGQNVTFRCDPISEHNRLYWYRQTLGQGPEFLTYFQNEAQLEKSRLLSDRFSAERPKGSFSTLEIQRTEQGDSAMYLCASSLAGTDYGYTFGSGTRLTVV.

This clone was found a few times. The sample has other DNA sequences that encode this CDR3 too. The rearrangement links TRBV29-1 to TRBJ2-7; possibly TRBD2 for D (5 bases). This CDR3 contains 11 residues. The germline V gene has CDR1 SQVTM and CDR2 ANQGSEA. Trimming left V 6 bases short and J 0 bases short, with 6 bases between. CDR3: CSVGDSYEQYF. The CDR3 bases are TGCAGCGTCGGGGACTCCTACGAGCAGTACTTC.

This clone came up a few times. The rearrangement joins TRBV28 to TRBJ1-5; 10 bases fit TRBD1. Germline values: CDR1 MDHEN, CDR2 SYDVKM. V shed 2 bases, J shed 5 bases, and the junction held 3 bases outside the gene matches. The CDR3 runs to 15 residues. CDR3 nucleotides: TGTGCCAGCAGTTTAACCGGGACAGGGGATCAGCCCCAGCATTTT. It translates to CASSLTGTGDQPQHF.

This clone was counted between two and nine times. This sequence joins TRBV5-4 and TRBJ2-1, with 9 bases matching TRBD2. Germline loops: CDR1 SGHNT, CDR2 YYREEE (reference sequence). V lost 1 base and J lost 9; bases outside the gene matches: 8. This CDR3 region has 15 residues. Written as DNA, the CDR3 is TGTGCCAGCAGCTTGAGGGGCGGGAGGGCGGCTGAGCAGTTCTTC. This translates into CASSLRGGRAAEQFF.

CDR3 sequence (DNA): TGTGCCTGCTGGGCGGGACAGTCTAATGAAAAACTGTTTTTT. Protein: CACWAGQSNEKLFF. The rearrangement links TRBV30 to TRBJ1-4, with 7 positions matching TRBD1. V gave up 6 bases and J gave up 3 bases; unmatched junction bases: 7. CDR3 length equals 14 residues. In germline, CDR1 is GTSNPN, CDR2 SVGIG (reference sequence).

CDR3 DNA sequence: TGCGCCAGCGGGACAGGGGGCGTAGTTAGTGAGCAGTTCTTC. Residues: CASGTGGVVSEQFF. The chain joins TRBV5-1 to TRBJ2-1, with 12 bases fitting TRBD1. CDR3 length equals 14 residues. V gave up 7 bases and J gave up 9 bases; unmatched junction bases: 8. Germline-derived CDR1 and CDR2 are SGHRS and YFSETQ.

The chain combines TRBV7-2 with TRBJ2-7; no firm D call. The CDR3 is 13 amino acids. V lost 0 bases, J lost 6 bases, and 9 bases lay in between. Germline CDR1 reads SGHTA; CDR2 reads FQGNSA. CDR3 region: CASSLAQSGEQYF. Here the CDR3 DNA reads TGTGCCAGCAGCTTAGCCCAGTCAGGCGAGCAGTACTTC.

This clone turned up a few times. This chain links TRBV4-3 with TRBJ2-3; no clear D gene. This CDR3 has 14 residues. Trimming shortened V by 4 bases and J by 0 bases, and 8 bases separated the two germline ends. Germline V gene data show CDR1 as LGHNA and CDR2 as YSLEER. The CDR3 DNA reads TGCGCCAGCAGCCCCGTGGCTAGCACAGATACGCAGTATTTT. It is translated as CASSPVASTDTQYF.

This clone was picked up a small number of times. The chain carries TRBV2 and TRBJ2-1; D may be TRBD1 (7 bases). V shed 8 bases and J shed 5 bases, with 13 bases lying between them. The CDR3 is 13 residues long. The germline gives CDR1 SNHLY, CDR2 FYNNEI. CDR3 nucleotides: TGTGCCAGCGGCGGGACAGCCAACAATGAGCAGTTCTTC. The encoded protein is CASGGTANNEQFF.

V is TRBV6-5 and J is TRBJ2-1, with 8 bases that match TRBD2. V lost 4 bases and J lost 0; bases outside the gene matches: 5. CDR1 is MNHEY and CDR2 is SVGAGI in the germline V gene. This CDR3 has 16 residues. The DNA for the CDR3 is TGTGCCAGCAGTTCTCCACTAGCGGACTCCTACAATGAGCAGTTCTTC. Protein: CASSSPLADSYNEQFF.

V gene TRBV5-1 combines with J gene TRBJ2-6; 11 positions match TRBD2. The germline CDR1 and CDR2 sequences are SGHRS and YFSETQ. The trim removed 4 bases at V and 2 bases at J, leaving 5 bases unmatched. This CDR3 spans 17 amino acids. The CDR3 coding sequence is TGCGCCAGCAGCAAGACTAGCGGGATAACTGGGGCCAACGTCCTGACTTTC. This translates into CASSKTSGITGANVLTF.

This clone appeared a few times. This sequence joins TRBV4-3 and TRBJ2-2; 8 bases fit TRBD2. CDR3 length: 15 residues. V lost 4 bases to trimming and J lost 1 base; unmatched junction nucleotides: 2. CDR1 and CDR2 (germline): LGHNA, YSLEER. CDR3 coding DNA: TGCGCCAGCAGCCTCGCGGGAGGGAACACCGGGGAGCTGTTTTTT. It translates to CASSLAGGNTGELFF.